A single T cell receptor (beta chain) is shown here with its context. The antigen it binds to is not known. Base qualities were left out, and no much larger clone turns up one base away. The trial excluded patients who had a history of autoimmune disease or who were on systemic immunosuppression. Peripheral blood for TCR sequencing was drawn from every dose cohort at baseline, at cycle 4 day 1 and at cycle 7 day 1. Samples were obtained from an open-label, multicenter, first-in-human phase I dose-escalation trial of ivuxolimab. The trial enrolled adults with locally advanced or metastatic head and neck squamous cell, hepatocellular, melanoma or renal cell carcinoma. CD4+ and CD8+ T cells were sorted separately from peripheral blood before TCR sequencing. These data are taken from a study of OX40 agonist ivuxolimab in advanced cancers. A note on the overall study: Ivuxolimab, which targeted the costimulatory receptor OX40 (CD134), was an agonistic, fully human IgG2 monoclonal antibody. Intravenous ivuxolimab was administered to patients every 2 weeks at six dose levels: 0.01, 0.1, 0.3, 1.5, 3 and 10 mg/kg. Of the approximately 50 dose-escalation patients, hepatocellular carcinoma was present in around 19, melanoma in approximately 15, renal cell carcinoma in 9 and head and neck cancer in 9. In the dose-escalation cohort, approximately 83% of patients were male, and the mean age was approximately 60 years with a range of roughly 20 to 79. Patients were allowed to have had prior anti-PD-1, anti-PD-L1 or anti-CTLA-4 therapy, and around 37% of the dose-escalation patients had previously received checkpoint inhibitors. Partial responses occurred in three dose-escalation patients: two with cutaneous melanoma and one with hepatocellular carcinoma. The purpose of peripheral TCRbeta sequencing was to test whether ivuxolimab changed TCR sequence diversity and led to clonal T-cell expansion. The paper describes the monotherapy dose-escalation part (N of about 52 patients) of the phase I trial of ivuxolimab.

For sequencing of the TCRbeta CDR3 region, genomic DNA was extracted from the sorted cells. The immunoSEQ Assay was used for sequencing of TCRbeta CDR3 regions. In TCRdb, the immuneACCESS table is reduced to in-frame sequences with V and J assigned. These tables do not hold every clone; where another copy was compared, an unresolved V gene accounts for under half, and the others remain unexplained. This sample has roughly 80,000 clones in its table, and around 84% of those were observed once. The ten largest clonotypes hold approximately 1.9% of the sample. What the study reported, not specific to this receptor: On average, CD8+ T cells showed more expanded clones than CD4+ T cells after ivuxolimab. In partial responders in the 0.1-3.0 mg/kg groups, normalized peripheral clonal expansion was found to be among the lowest, especially among CD8+ T cells. Low levels of normalized T-cell clonal expansion were also seen in some patients who did not respond. The antigen specificity of the peripheral T cells that underwent clonal expansion was not determined. At doses of 0.1 to 3.0 mg/kg, clonal expansion of both CD4+ and CD8+ T cells in blood was seen between baseline and week 6.

This TCR came from an adult with an advanced solid tumor such as melanoma, head and neck, liver or kidney cancer. The material was CD4+ or CD8+ T cells sorted from blood, obtained in a trial of the OX40 agonist ivuxolimab.

DNA sequence: TGTGCCAGCAGGGTTGGAAACACCATATATTTT. It is translated as CASRVGNTIYF. The sequence links TRBV14 to TRBJ1-3, with an unclear D gene assignment. Based on the germline V gene, the CDR1 and CDR2 sequences are SGHDN and FVKESK. V gives up 6 bases and J gives up 3 bases, and the segment between their germline ends measures 3 bases. Spanning cysteine to phenylalanine, the CDR3 consists of 11 amino acids. The retained sequence is limited to the CDR3, 33 bases, with the frame set at the first base.